These 16 T cell receptor beta chains came from one sample sequenced in a study of spatial heterogeneity in lung cancer. General observations from the study: Expanded alpha and beta TCR counts within tumors tracked tumor mutation counts.

These receptors have no identified antigens. TCRdb analysed the 5' RACE reads with MiXCR anew, one entry per CDR3 protein. In the table there are approximately 20,000 distinct CDR3 sequences, roughly 3% of which are singletons. Documented time point: sample taken at primary tumor resection. This specimen was lung tumor tissue, taken at surgery. The receptors derive from a male donor with early-stage non-small cell lung cancer.

The table lists this clonotype with many counts. This chain joins TRBV7-9 and TRBJ2-7; D is unclear. Trimming cost V 5 bases and J 3 bases, with 14 bases left between them. This CDR3 is 14 amino acids long. Per germline, CDR1 SEHNR and CDR2 FQNEAQ (reference sequence). The CDR3 DNA reads as TGTGCCAGCAGCCCAATACTCCAGGTCTACGAGCAGTACTTC. As protein: CASSPILQVYEQYF.

This clonotype was seen many times. This chain joins TRBV7-8 and TRBJ2-5; 12 nucleotides agree with TRBD2. The CDR3 has 16 residues. V was clipped by 5 bases and J by 5 bases; unmatched bases: 9. Germline V gives CDR1 SGHVS, CDR2 FQNEAQ. The CDR3 region has the DNA TGTGCCAGCAGCCCAGTCGTGACTAGCGGGAGTGAGACCCAGTACTTC. It translates to CASSPVVTSGSETQYF. Full variable domain (rest looked up from reference TRBV7-8 and TRBJ2-5): GAGVSQSPRYKVAKRGQDVALRCDPISGHVSLFWYQQALGQGPEFLTYFQNEAQLDKSGLPSDRFFAERPEGSVSTLKIQRTQQEDSAVYLCASSPVVTSGSETQYFGPGTRLLVL.

In this sample, this clonotype turned up many times. The junction differs from germline at one of its ends, possibly a read error. The chain has TRBV18 and TRBJ2-7; maybe TRBD2 (5 bases). Germline CDR1 is KGHSH and CDR2 is LQKENI. The CDR3 runs 14 residues. As DNA, the CDR3 is TGTGCCAGCTCGCCACCAACTAGTTCCTACGAGCAGTACTTC. Amino acid sequence: CASSPPTSSYEQYF.

Ten or more counts support this clonotype. For the CDR3, the DNA is TGTGCCACCAGTGATTTGCCGGACAGGGGGCCAGATGAGCAGTTCTTC. Translating gives CATSDLPDRGPDEQFF. The rearrangement links TRBV24-1 to TRBJ2-1; TRBD1 aligns across 11 bases. The V segment lost 0 bases and the J segment 8 bases; nucleotides outside the gene matches: 5. From germline, CDR1 is KGHDR and CDR2 SFDVKD. CDR3 length: 16 residues.

This clonotype was seen at least ten times. The chain employs TRBV7-2 and TRBJ2-2; D is undetermined. The CDR3 is made up of 12 amino acids. The germline V gene encodes CDR1 SGHTA and CDR2 FQGNSA. The V gene lost 8 bases and the J gene lost 5 bases, with 9 bases spanning the gap. The CDR3 region is CASLLVTGELFF. The CDR3 DNA reads TGTGCCAGCCTCCTCGTTACCGGGGAGCTGTTTTTT.

This clonotype appeared many times. The CDR3 DNA reads as TGCAGCGTTGAAGAGGGGGGGGACGAGCAGTACTTC. It codes for CSVEEGGDEQYF. This chain joins TRBV29-1 and TRBJ2-7; 7 bases fit TRBD2. Germline V gives CDR1 SQVTM, CDR2 ANQGSEA. Trimming at V came to 0 bases and at J to 5 bases, leaving 1 base not matched to a gene. The CDR3 is 12 amino acids.

At least ten counts were recorded for this clonotype. The chain has TRBV6-1 and TRBJ1-5; no reliable D call. The CDR3 loop spans 15 amino acids. V gave up 3 bases and J gave up 2 bases, with 11 bases separating them. CDR1 and CDR2 from the germline V gene are MNHNS and SASEGT. This CDR3 reads CASSDHGYGNQPQHF. The CDR3 coding sequence is TGTGCCAGCAGTGATCATGGGTATGGCAATCAGCCCCAGCATTTT.

This clonotype was detected ten times or more. The chain employs TRBV10-3 and TRBJ2-1; perhaps TRBD1 as D (6 bases). Looked up from germline, CDR1 is ENHRY and CDR2 is SYGVKD. The CDR3 contains 16 residues. V shed 3 bases and J shed 3 bases, with 15 bases lying between them. The CDR3 DNA sequence: TGTGCCATCAGTGACGTCGGGGACATAGGCTACAATGAGCAGTTCTTC. It is translated as CAISDVGDIGYNEQFF.

This clonotype was counted ten times or more. This rearrangement joins TRBV2 to TRBJ2-5; 7 nucleotides agree with TRBD2. This CDR3 comprises 14 residues. The germline V gene encodes CDR1 SNHLY and CDR2 FYNNEI. After removal of 6 bases from V and 8 bases from J, the junction contained 12 bases not matched to a gene. Here the CDR3 DNA reads TGTGCCAGCAGGCCAGGACTACAGCGGGAAACCCAGTACTTC. Translation: CASRPGLQRETQYF.

This clonotype has at least ten counts. The chain couples TRBV10-3 to TRBJ2-1; D remains unclear. Germline V gene lookup returns CDR1 ENHRY and CDR2 SYGVKD. V was cut by 2 bases and J by 6 bases, with 14 bases left in between. CDR3 size: 15 residues. The CDR3: CAISEGRVLFNEQFF. The CDR3, as DNA: TGTGCCATCAGTGAGGGTAGGGTACTCTTCAATGAGCAGTTCTTC.

This clonotype was seen many times. The V and J genes are TRBV28 and TRBJ2-2; the D gene is possibly TRBD1 (6 bases). The CDR3 consists of 16 residues. V lost 1 base and J 4 bases, leaving 13 bases between the germline ends. Germline V CDR1 and CDR2: MDHEN, SYDVKM. The CDR3: CASSLFIGQSTGELFF. In nucleotides, the CDR3 is TGTGCCAGCAGTTTATTCATCGGACAGTCCACCGGGGAGCTGTTTTTT.

There are many counts of this clonotype. The chain carries TRBV9 and TRBJ2-1; D gene uncertain. This CDR3 comprises 15 residues. Germline CDR1 SGDLS, CDR2 YYNGEE. V was shortened by 0 bases and J by 5 bases, with 12 bases between the two germline ends. As DNA, the CDR3 is TGTGCCAGCAGCGTAGGCAGGTTGACCCACAATGAGCAGTTCTTC. Its protein product is CASSVGRLTHNEQFF.

This clonotype was counted many times. The genes are TRBV12-3 or TRBV12-4 and TRBJ2-2; 7 bases map to TRBD2. The V segment lost 1 base and the J segment 12 bases; nucleotides outside the gene matches: 8. The CDR3 runs 14 residues. The CDR3 loop reads CASSLGTFGGKLFF. The CDR3 DNA is TGTGCCAGCAGTTTAGGCACTTTCGGGGGGAAGCTGTTTTTT.

The table lists this clonotype with many counts. J is TRBJ1-5 and V is TRBV7-3; D uncertain. Germline CDR1 is SGHTA and CDR2 is FQGTGA. This CDR3 comprises 14 residues. The V end lost 5 bases, the J end lost 7 bases, and 15 bases lay between the germline ends. In nucleotides, the CDR3 is TGTGCCAGCAGCCCTACCCCTCATCGGCAGCCCCAGCATTTT. Translating gives CASSPTPHRQPQHF.

At least ten counts were recorded for this clonotype. CDR3 bases: TGTGCCAGCAGCGGCGGACGTGCGAGGAGCTTTCGCTCTGGAAACACCATATATTTT. Protein product: CASSGGRARSFRSGNTIYF. The rearrangement uses TRBV7-9 and TRBJ1-3; D is unclear. This CDR3 comprises 19 residues. V dropped 5 bases and J dropped 0 bases, with 23 bases sitting between them. CDR1 SEHNR and CDR2 FQNEAQ come from the germline V gene (reference sequence).

CDR3 amino acids: CATAKRDTQYF. The CDR3 coding sequence is TGTGCCACCGCCAAGCGGGATACGCAGTATTTT. The chain joins TRBV7-9 to TRBJ2-3; maybe TRBD2 (5 bases). This CDR3 contains 11 residues. Trimming took 10 bases from V and 6 from J, leaving 11 bases between them. CDR1 and CDR2 from the germline V gene are SEHNR and FQNEAQ (reference sequence).